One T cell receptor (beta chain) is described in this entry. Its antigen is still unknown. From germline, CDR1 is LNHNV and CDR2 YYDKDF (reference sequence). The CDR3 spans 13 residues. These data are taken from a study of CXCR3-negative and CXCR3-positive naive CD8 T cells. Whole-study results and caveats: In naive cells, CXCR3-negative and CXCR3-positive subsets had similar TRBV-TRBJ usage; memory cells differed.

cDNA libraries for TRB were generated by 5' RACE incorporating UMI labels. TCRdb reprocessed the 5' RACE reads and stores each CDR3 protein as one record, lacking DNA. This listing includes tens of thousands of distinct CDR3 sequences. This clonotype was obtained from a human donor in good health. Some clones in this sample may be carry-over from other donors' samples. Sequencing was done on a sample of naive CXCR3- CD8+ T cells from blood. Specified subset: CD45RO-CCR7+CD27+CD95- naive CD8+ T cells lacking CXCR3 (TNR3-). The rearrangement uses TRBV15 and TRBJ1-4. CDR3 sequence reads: CATRPERNEKLFF.